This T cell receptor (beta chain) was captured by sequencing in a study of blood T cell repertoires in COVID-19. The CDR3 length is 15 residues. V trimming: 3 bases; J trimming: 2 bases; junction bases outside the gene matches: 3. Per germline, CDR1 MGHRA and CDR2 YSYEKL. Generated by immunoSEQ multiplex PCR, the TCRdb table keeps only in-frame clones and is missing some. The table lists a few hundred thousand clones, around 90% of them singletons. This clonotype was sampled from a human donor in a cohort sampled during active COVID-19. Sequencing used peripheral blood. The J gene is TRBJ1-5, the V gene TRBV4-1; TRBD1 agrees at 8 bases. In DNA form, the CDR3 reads TGCGCCAGCAGCCACCCGACAGGGGGCAATCAGCCCCAGCATTTT. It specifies CASSHPTGGNQPQHF.